This T cell receptor (beta chain) was profiled in a study of shared clonotypes between healthy human individuals. Study-wide results and limits: Naive subsets generally had larger estimated richness than memory subsets.

The protocol was immunoSEQ multiplex PCR, while the TCRdb copy is restricted to in-frame clones and leaves out a portion. The table shows some 95,000 clones, with roughly 69% occurring only once. With regard to this clone: Its antigen remains unidentified.

CDR1 and CDR2 from the germline V gene are SSHAT and FNYEAQ (reference sequence). The CDR3 is 18 residues long. Sequencing was done on a sample of memory CD8+ T cells sorted from blood. This sample's subset: CD45RO+ cells pooled with CCR7-negative TemRA cells. The origin of this receptor is a young man in good health. The rearrangement joins TRBV7-7 to TRBJ2-6, with D unclear. The CDR3 DNA is TGTGCAGCAGCCAGTACCATAAGGCCACAAAGTCGGGCCAACGTCCTGACTTTC. Protein: CAAASTIRPQSRANVLTF. Looking up the rest from reference TRBV7-7 and TRBJ2-6 gives the full variable domain: GAGVSQSPRYKVTKRGQDVTLRCDPISSHATLYWYQQALGQGPEFLTYFNYEAQPDKSGLPSDRFSAERPEGSISTLTIQRTEQRDSAMYRCAAASTIRPQSRANVLTFGAGSRLTVL.